The entry that follows covers one T cell receptor (beta chain) sequence. Its antigen is as yet unknown. CDR3 length: 16 amino acids. This record comes from a study of blood T cells in healthy people across ages. General study findings and limits: A strong correlation was found between TCR beta diversity and the percentage of naive T cells.

Through a sample-barcoded 5' primer and a J-beta primer mix, a second PCR was run for roughly 7 to 11 cycles. MiXCR, applied by TCRdb to the 5' RACE reads, yields one record per CDR3 protein. This repertoire shows 1.5 million to 2 million distinct CDR3 sequences, around half found once; its top ten account for over 2%. The receptor comes from a woman in her 40s in good health. The sequenced sample was blood. The chain joins TRBV21-1 to TRBJ2-7; the D segment call TRBD1 is taken from the table without a DNA check. TRBV21-1 is described as a pseudogene. Written as DNA, the CDR3 is TGTGCCAGTAGCGCCCTAAGACAGGGGAACCCCTACGAGCAGTACTTC. Its translation is CASSALRQGNPYEQYF.